These T cell receptor beta chains were read from a single sample in a study of T cell clonotyping in hematopoietic cell transplantation. Assay used: immunoSEQ multiplex PCR; TCRdb lists only in-frame clones, some missing. The sample has roughly 4,300 clones, roughly 18% seen once. This specimen consisted of peripheral blood mononuclear cells, obtained 30 days after allogeneic stem cell transplant. These receptors all come from a male patient in his fifties who had an allogeneic stem cell transplant from a related donor, so the T cells may come from the graft donor. Some clones in this sample may be carry-over from other donors' samples. Both conserved end residues are part of each CDR3.

>TRBV30
CAWSVWLHQPQHF
>TRBV2
CASSPHPGDSNQPQHF
>TRBV6-6
CASRLSGSGDTQYF
>TRBV30
CAWNGEAEAFF
>TRBV19
CASSISTSGRGNSYEQYF
>TRBV5-6
CASIKQGVPYEQYF
>TRBV7-9
CASSGGQDYGYTF
>TRBV6-5
CASSPGQGVVGYTF
>TRBV30
CAWRDYYTGELFF
>TRBV7-2
CASSSRAGVDEQYF
>TRBV27
CASSLRGFQGAGELFF
>TRBV25-1
CASSEDRVSYGYTF
>TRBV6-6
CASTLGRGAYEQYF
>TRBV29-1
CSVPWTEVSYGYTF
>TRBV30
CAWSVGPTGELFF
>TRBV6-6
CASRGQAGNTIYF
>TRBV7-8
CASSLESSSAEQYF
>TRBV29-1
CSVEGSGYEQYF
>TRBV5-6
CASGRHRDTGREQYF
>TRBV30
CAWSSGTMEAEAFF
>TRBV15
CATSRGQGAREQYF
>TRBV19
CASRKEGQGAGGYTF
>TRBV19
CASSIEGNEKLFF
>TRBV6-5
CASSYAGAVYTF
>TRBV30
CAWGPGGDQPQHF
>TRBV30
CAWGLPTAERGEKLFF
>TRBV29-1
CSVEDRGLTTEAFF
>TRBV30
CAWSSHRVTVQYF
>TRBV29-1
CSVARDYEQYF
>TRBV7-6
CASSPGQKETQYF
>TRBV30
CAWSVLKGRYTF
>TRBV25-1
CASSARGVDEQYF
>TRBV30
CACNGGMSGEQYF
>TRBV5-6
CASSGDRLPYEQYF
>TRBV7-2
CASSLTSRSTEAFF
>TRBV30
CAWSVVGLEEKLFF
>TRBV30
CACLEGTTNIQYF
>TRBV5-6
CASSLDRGGYTF
>TRBV2
CASSGPLGNTGELFF
>TRBV13
CASSPETGAYEQYF
>TRBV5-6
CASSPGKRYEQYF
>TRBV30
CARGRNNEQFF
>TRBV4-3
CASSQAGPSGYTF
>TRBV30
CAWSVPAGGISGANVLTF
>TRBV30
CAWISGTGGFYNSPLHF
>TRBV25-1
CASSFTGELFF
>TRBV30
CAWSGDYKQETQYF
>TRBV21-1
CASSKEWVRGEKIPGFNQPQHF
>TRBV30
CAWSVGGSYEQYF
>TRBV30
CAWTAGPQVGQYF
>TRBV30
CAWRGQGNTEAFF